A single sample is the source of the 12 T cell receptor beta chains below, sequenced in a study of Tregs in tolerant kidney transplant recipients. Here immunoSEQ multiplex PCR was the method, and the copy in TCRdb shows in-frame clones only, minus some. Of some 55,000 clones in the sample, approximately 83% were seen once. The sequencing here drew on Tregs from blood, taken before the transplant. The receptor set was obtained from a human donor who received a combined kidney and bone marrow transplant.

This clone was picked up a small number of times. The J gene is TRBJ2-7, the V gene TRBV29-1; D is perhaps TRBD2 (5 bases). Looked up from germline, CDR1 is SQVTM and CDR2 is ANQGSEA. This CDR3 contains 13 residues. V lost 6 bases, J lost 0 bases, and 12 bases lay in between. The CDR3 here is CSVLGAGSYEQYF. In nucleotides, the CDR3 is TGCAGCGTGCTCGGCGCGGGCTCCTACGAGCAGTACTTC.

The V call is TRBV6-1, the J call TRBJ2-2, with D perhaps matching TRBD1 or TRBD2 (6 bases each). The CDR3 sequence is 14 residues long. Deletions cut 7 bases from V and 0 bases from J, with 9 bases between. Per the germline V gene, CDR1 is MNHNS and CDR2 is SASEGT. CDR3 bases: TGTGCCAGCAAGGGGGGTCCGAACACCGGGGAGCTGTTTTTT. It translates to CASKGGPNTGELFF.

V usage is TRBV15 and J usage is TRBJ2-2, with a tentative D call TRBD1 (6 bases). Germline values: CDR1 LNHNV, CDR2 YYDKDF (reference sequence). The CDR3 consists of 15 residues. Trimming removed 11 bases at V and 1 base at J, with 17 bases between. The CDR3 is CAPRDDRWNTGELFF. The CDR3 nucleotides read TGTGCCCCCCGTGATGACAGGTGGAACACCGGGGAGCTGTTTTTT.

This clone has only a few counts. The chain is built from TRBV15 and TRBJ2-7; no clear D. This CDR3 is built from 16 residues. V was clipped by 1 base and J by 4 bases, with 17 bases between them. Germline V lookup: CDR1 LNHNV, CDR2 YYDKDF (reference sequence). CDR3 loop: CATSRVPPRATYEQYF. Here the CDR3 DNA reads TGTGCCACCAGCAGAGTTCCCCCCCGGGCCACATACGAGCAGTACTTC.

The rearrangement uses TRBV18 and TRBJ2-1; TRBD2 matches 13 bases. The CDR3 is 17 residues long. The V gene end was trimmed by 3 bases and the J gene end by 3 bases; junction bases not matched to a gene: 5. Germline V gene sequence: CDR1 KGHSH, CDR2 LQKENI. The CDR3 here is CASSPRGLAGYYNEQFF. In nucleotides, the CDR3 is TGTGCCAGCTCACCCCGGGGACTAGCGGGATACTACAATGAGCAGTTCTTC.

The gene calls are TRBV28 and TRBJ2-5; D unresolved. Matching the DNA end better, TRBJ2-7 makes the J call doubtful. CDR3 length: 15 amino acids. From germline, CDR1 is MDHEN and CDR2 SYDVKM. CDR3 amino acids: CASSLSDGWAYEQYF. For the CDR3, the DNA is TGTGCCAGCAGTTTATCGGACGGGTGGGCCTACGAGCAGTACTTC.

In its sample, this clone was seen once. This chain connects TRBV9 to TRBJ2-7; the D gene could be TRBD1 or TRBD2 (5 bases each). This CDR3 is 15 amino acids long. V was shortened by 1 base and J by 0 bases, with 11 bases between the two germline ends. Germline values: CDR1 SGDLS, CDR2 YYNGEE. Here the CDR3 reads CASSVRSGTSYEQYF. The CDR3, as DNA: TGTGCCAGCAGCGTACGTTCAGGGACCTCCTACGAGCAGTACTTC.

This chain connects TRBV15 to TRBJ2-2; D is possibly TRBD1 (5 bases). V lost 0 bases and J lost 1, with 12 bases in between. CDR1 and CDR2 (germline): LNHNV, YYDKDF (reference sequence). The CDR3 has 17 amino acids. For the CDR3, the DNA is TGTGCCACCAGCAGAGATCTCACAGGAATGAACACCGGGGAGCTGTTTTTT. Protein product: CATSRDLTGMNTGELFF.

The chain recombines TRBV20-1 with TRBJ2-3; the D is unclear. In germline, CDR1 is DFQATT, CDR2 SNEGSKA (reference sequence). The CDR3 is 10 residues long. V was clipped by 4 bases and J by 6 bases, with 5 bases between them. CDR3 amino acids: CSAMWDTQYF. The CDR3 bases are TGCAGTGCTATGTGGGATACGCAGTATTTT.

The J gene is TRBJ2-1, the V gene TRBV5-1; 9 bases are shared with TRBD2. CDR1 and CDR2 (germline): SGHRS, YFSETQ. V dropped 4 bases and J dropped 7; count of bases not matched to a gene: 12. The CDR3 has 16 residues. The CDR3 reads CASSVGGGAFKNEQFF. The CDR3 DNA reads TGCGCCAGCAGCGTGGGCGGGGGGGCCTTTAAGAATGAGCAGTTCTTC.

The V call is TRBV10-1, the J call TRBJ2-1, with 8 bases lining up with TRBD2. CDR1 is WNHNN, CDR2 SYGVQD, per germline (reference sequence). The J segment lost 4 bases and the V segment lost 3 bases, leaving 8 bases of the junction unmatched. The length of the CDR3 is 16 residues. CDR3 protein: CASSDVAGKGYNEQFF. The CDR3 bases are TGCGCCAGCAGTGATGTAGCGGGAAAAGGATACAATGAGCAGTTCTTC.

V usage is TRBV5-1 and J usage is TRBJ1-1; 8 bases align to TRBD1. The junction had 2 bases not matched to a gene; V was cut back by 4 bases and J by 0 bases. The germline gives CDR1 SGHRS, CDR2 YFSETQ. The CDR3 covers 14 residues. The CDR3 spells CASSTRGLNTEAFF. Written as DNA, the CDR3 is TGCGCCAGCAGCACCAGGGGGCTGAACACTGAAGCTTTCTTT.